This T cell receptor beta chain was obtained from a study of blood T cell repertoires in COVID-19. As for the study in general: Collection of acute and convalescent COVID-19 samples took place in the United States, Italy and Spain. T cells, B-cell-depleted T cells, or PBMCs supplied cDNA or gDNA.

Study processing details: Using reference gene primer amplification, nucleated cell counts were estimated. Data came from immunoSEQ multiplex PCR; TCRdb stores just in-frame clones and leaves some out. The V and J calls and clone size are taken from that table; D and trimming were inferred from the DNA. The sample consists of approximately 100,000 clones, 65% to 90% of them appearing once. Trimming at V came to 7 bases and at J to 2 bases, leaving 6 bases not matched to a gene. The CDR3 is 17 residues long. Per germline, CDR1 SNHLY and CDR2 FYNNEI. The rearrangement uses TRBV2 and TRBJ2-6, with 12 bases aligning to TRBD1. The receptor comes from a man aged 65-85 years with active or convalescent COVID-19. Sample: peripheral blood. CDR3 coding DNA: TGTGCCAGCAATTCCGGGACAGGGGGCGCTGGGGCCAACGTCCTGACTTTC. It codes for CASNSGTGGAGANVLTF.